This T cell receptor (beta chain) is from a study of cytomegalovirus exposure and HLA in healthy donors. This clone came up once. CDR3 length: 18 amino acids. Germline CDR1 is LNHDA and CDR2 is SQIVND (reference sequence). Germline trimming cut 5 bases from V and 7 bases from J; bases unmatched to any gene: 13. In the PCR, 60 Vbeta and 13 Jbeta primers were used. Using immunoSEQ multiplex PCR, the repertoire was profiled, and TCRdb retains in-frame clones only, with some absent. The sample shows around 140,000 clones, 70% to 85% of them seen only once. The rearrangement uses TRBV19 and TRBJ2-1; 14 positions agree with TRBD2. This receptor was obtained from a woman aged 55-75 years in good health and CMV-seropositive. Sequenced sample: PBMCs. In nucleotides, the CDR3 is TGTGCCAGTAGTCCGTGGACTAGCGGGAGGAGATCAGAAAATGAGCAGTTCTTC. Its protein is CASSPWTSGRRSENEQFF.